Shown below are 10 T cell receptor beta chains from a single sample sequenced in a study of PD-L1 blockade in urothelial cancer listed by TCRdb under 2017. The method was the immunoSEQ multiplex PCR assay. TCRdb carries this immuneACCESS record with in-frame sequences only. Its versions omit some clonotypes, under half of them owing to an unresolved V gene in the studies checked, with the rest unexplained. Recorded for this sample are fewer than 40,000 clones; around 87% of them occurred a single time. The leading ten clones occupy more than 3% of the sample. The input for sequencing was PBMCs, taken around atezolizumab (anti-PD-L1) treatment. These receptors were collected from a man aged 50 to 59 with urothelial cancer.

J is TRBJ2-4 and V is TRBV4-1; possibly TRBD1 for D (6 bases). Looked up from germline, CDR1 is MGHRA and CDR2 is YSYEKL. The CDR3 is made up of 15 amino acids. Trimming stripped 1 base from V and 5 bases from J, with 12 bases between. CDR3 DNA: TGCGCCAGCAGCCAAGGTTGCGGACAGCAAAACATTCAGTACTTC. It encodes CASSQGCGQQNIQYF.

The chain has TRBV2 and TRBJ2-3, with D unclear. V lost 2 bases to trimming and J lost 5 bases, with 5 bases between them. CDR1 and CDR2 (germline): SNHLY, FYNNEI. The CDR3 covers 12 residues. The CDR3 sequence is CASSEWRDTQYF. CDR3 DNA sequence: TGTGCCAGCAGTGAATGGAGAGATACGCAGTATTTT.

The chain employs TRBV30 and TRBJ2-4, with D tentatively TRBD1 (6 bases). The germline CDR1 and CDR2 sequences are GTSNPN and SVGIG (reference sequence). The V gene lost 4 bases and the J gene lost 1 base, with 11 bases spanning the gap. CDR3 length equals 14 residues. CDR3: CAWIGGRAKNIQYF. The CDR3, as DNA: TGTGCCTGGATAGGGGGTCGCGCCAAAAACATTCAGTACTTC.

J is TRBJ2-3 and V is TRBV4-2; D possibly corresponds to TRBD2 (7 bases). The CDR3 sequence is 17 residues long. Deletions cut 1 base from V and 5 bases from J, with 19 bases between. CDR1 is LGHNA and CDR2 is YNFKEQ in the germline V gene. The DNA for the CDR3 is TGTGCCAGCAGCCAAGGGGCGGGGGCTAGGTTAGAAGATACGCAGTATTTT. Translating it yields CASSQGAGARLEDTQYF.

The V and J genes are TRBV27 and TRBJ1-5; no clear D gene. Germline CDR1 reads MNHEY; CDR2 reads SMNVEV (reference sequence). The CDR3 consists of 14 residues. V was pared by 3 bases and J by 3 bases, with 9 bases between. The CDR3 loop reads CASSFTGNNQPQHF. CDR3 coding DNA: TGTGCCAGCAGTTTTACCGGGAACAATCAGCCCCAGCATTTT.

This chain connects TRBV7-9 to TRBJ1-2; D not resolved. V dropped 1 base and J dropped 12 bases, with 15 bases sitting between them. In germline, CDR1 is SEHNR, CDR2 FQNEAQ (reference sequence). The CDR3 runs to 13 residues. The CDR3 bases are TGTGCCAGCAGCTTAGGGGTCGGAGCATTCGACACCTTC. It translates to CASSLGVGAFDTF.

This chain uses TRBV6-1 with TRBJ1-5, with D possibly TRBD1 on 6 matching bases. This CDR3 has 14 amino acids. Deletions cut 6 bases from V and 6 bases from J, with 15 bases between. Germline assignment: CDR1 MNHNS and CDR2 SASEGT. The CDR3 is CASSNSGGAQPQHF. The CDR3, as DNA: TGTGCCAGCAGCAACAGCGGGGGGGCTCAGCCCCAGCATTTT.

This clone is a singleton in its sample. The rearrangement uses TRBV27 and TRBJ1-4; 9 nucleotides align to TRBD1. CDR1 is MNHEY, CDR2 SMNVEV, per germline (reference sequence). CDR3 length: 16 amino acids. The V segment lost 6 bases and the J segment 0 bases; nucleotides outside the gene matches: 5. The CDR3 bases are TGTGCCAGCAGCCCGGACAGGGGAGCAACTAATGAAAAACTGTTTTTT. Residues: CASSPDRGATNEKLFF.

The chain joins TRBV5-1 to TRBJ1-4; a possible D gene is TRBD1 (5 bases). This CDR3 has 15 amino acids. Deletions cut 4 bases from V and 5 bases from J, with 15 bases between. Per germline, CDR1 SGHRS and CDR2 YFSETQ. CDR3 sequence: CASSPGGRENEKLFF. The CDR3 DNA follows: TGCGCCAGCAGCCCGGGGGGGAGGGAAAATGAAAAACTGTTTTTT. The full variable domain, in which reference TRBV5-1 and TRBJ1-4 provide the parts outside the CDR3, is KAGVTQTPRYLIKTRGQQVTLSCSPISGHRSVSWYQQTPGQGLQFLFEYFSETQRNKGNFPGRFSGRQFSNSRSEMNVSTLELGDSALYLCASSPGGRENEKLFFGSGTQLSVL.

The chain is built from TRBV5-1 and TRBJ2-3; weak D call: TRBD2 (6 bases). Deletions cut 0 bases from V and 0 bases from J, with 8 bases between. This CDR3 is 15 amino acids long. Germline V CDR1 and CDR2: SGHRS, YFSETQ. The CDR3 DNA sequence: TGCGCCAGCAGCTTGGCCGGGACTAGCACAGATACGCAGTATTTT. This encodes CASSLAGTSTDTQYF.